What follows are 24 T cell receptor beta chains derived from one specimen sequenced in a study of cytomegalovirus exposure and HLA in healthy donors (TCRdb year 2017). Library preparation was by the immunoSEQ multiplex PCR assay. A mixture of 60 forward primers for TCR Vbeta segments and 13 reverse primers for TCR Jbeta segments was used in the multiplex PCR. TCRdb obtained this table from immuneACCESS and retained in-frame rearrangements with V and J assigned. These tables miss some clones; where compared with another copy, unresolved V genes account for less than half of the shortfall, and the remainder is unexplained. This sample lists a few hundred thousand clones; 80% to 90% were detected once. Clones ranked in the top ten supply about 2% of the sample. The sample was PBMCs. The receptor set was obtained from a middle-aged woman in good health and CMV-seropositive.

The V call is TRBV7-2, the J call TRBJ1-5; a weak D match, TRBD1 (6 bases). The CDR3 sequence is 15 residues long. Germline assignment: CDR1 SGHTA and CDR2 FQGNSA. Trimming shortened V by 5 bases and J by 0 bases, and 11 bases separated the two germline ends. The CDR3 DNA is TGTGCCAGCAGCCCAGGACAGAGTAGCAATCAGCCCCAGCATTTT. This codes for CASSPGQSSNQPQHF.

CDR3 coding DNA: TGTGCCAGCAGCTTACCGCACAGGTACAATGAGCAGTTCTTC. Protein product: CASSLPHRYNEQFF. This sequence joins TRBV13 and TRBJ2-1, with D possibly matching TRBD1 (5 bases). Trimming removed 2 bases at V and 4 bases at J, with 9 bases between. The CDR3 is made up of 14 amino acids. Looked up from germline, CDR1 is PRHDT and CDR2 is FYEKMQ (reference sequence).

The CDR3, as DNA: TGTGCCAGCAGCCGACAAGTCAGCAGGGCCGACGAGCAGTACTTC. Its protein is CASSRQVSRADEQYF. The chain uses TRBV4-2 and TRBJ2-7, with D possibly being TRBD1 (5 bases). V was clipped by 4 bases and J by 5 bases, with 18 bases between them. CDR1 and CDR2 from the germline V gene are LGHNA and YNFKEQ. The CDR3 is 15 amino acids.

This sequence joins TRBV19 and TRBJ1-6; 9 bases are a match to TRBD1. V lost 4 bases and J lost 0; bases outside the gene matches: 4. The CDR3 has 17 residues. The germline gives CDR1 LNHDA, CDR2 SQIVND (reference sequence). CDR3 protein: CASSRRQGDSYNSPLHF. The CDR3 DNA reads TGTGCCAGTAGTAGACGACAGGGGGACTCCTATAATTCACCCCTCCACTTT.

The chain has TRBV7-2 and TRBJ2-1, with 8 nucleotides matching TRBD2. The CDR3 is made up of 18 amino acids. V lost 5 bases to trimming and J lost 1 base; unmatched junction nucleotides: 13. Looked up from germline, CDR1 is SGHTA and CDR2 is FQGNSA. DNA for the CDR3: TGTGCCAGCAGCCCTCGGGGGGGCGGGAGAGGGTCCTACAATGAGCAGTTCTTC. Translating it yields CASSPRGGGRGSYNEQFF.

This chain uses TRBV5-8 with TRBJ1-1; 7 bases agree with TRBD1. The trim removed 2 bases at V and 1 base at J, leaving 2 bases unmatched. The CDR3 spans 14 residues. Per the germline V gene, CDR1 is SGHTS and CDR2 is YDEGEE. The CDR3 nucleotides are TGTGCCAGCAGCTTAAGGACAGGGAACACTGAAGCTTTCTTT. It specifies CASSLRTGNTEAFF.

The V gene is TRBV7-9, the J gene TRBJ1-1; D is ambiguous. The V gene lost 5 bases and the J gene lost 6 bases, with 10 bases spanning the gap. The germline V gene has CDR1 SEHNR and CDR2 FQNEAQ (reference sequence). The CDR3 spans 12 residues. CDR3 amino acids: CASSRERAEAFF. CDR3 DNA sequence: TGTGCCAGCAGCCGAGAGAGGGCTGAAGCTTTCTTT.

This chain uses TRBV7-9 with TRBJ2-1; D is perhaps TRBD2 (6 bases). CDR1 and CDR2 from the germline V gene are SEHNR and FQNEAQ (reference sequence). The ends were cut back, 11 bases at V and 3 bases at J, with 14 bases in the middle. This CDR3 comprises 13 residues. CDR3 region: CAGLSSGYNEQFF. The CDR3 DNA reads TGTGCCGGGCTGAGTAGCGGCTACAATGAGCAGTTCTTC. The entire variable domain, with the rest obtained from reference TRBV7-9 and TRBJ2-1, is as follows: DTGVSQNPRHKITKRGQNVTFRCDPISEHNRLYWYRQTLGQGPEFLTYFQNEAQLEKSRLLSDRFSAERPKGSFSTLEIQRTEQGDSAMYLCAGLSSGYNEQFFGPGTRLTVL.

The chain is built from TRBV28 and TRBJ1-1; possibly TRBD1 for D (6 bases). Germline-derived CDR1 and CDR2 are MDHEN and SYDVKM. V was trimmed by 5 bases and J by 8 bases, leaving 15 bases between them. This CDR3 has 13 amino acids. The CDR3 reads CASSIGQQWEAFF. In DNA, the CDR3 is TGTGCCAGCAGTATTGGACAGCAATGGGAAGCTTTCTTT. Using reference TRBV28 and TRBJ1-1 for the parts outside the CDR3, the full variable domain is DVKVTQSSRYLVKRTGEKVFLECVQDMDHENMFWYRQDPGLGLRLIYFSYDVKMKEKGDIPEGYSVSREKKERFSLILESASTNQTSMYLCASSIGQQWEAFFGQGTRLTVV.

The genes are TRBV7-3 and TRBJ2-1; 7 bases are a match to TRBD2. Germline values: CDR1 SGHTA, CDR2 FQGTGA. Trimming took 0 bases from V and 6 from J; bases not matched to a gene: 5. CDR3 length equals 15 residues. CDR3 in DNA: TGTGCCAGCAGCTTAACCGCTTCTAGCGGCAATGAGCAGTTCTTC. Its protein is CASSLTASSGNEQFF. Based on the CDR3 plus reference TRBV7-3 and TRBJ2-1, the full variable domain is GAGVSQTPSNKVTEKGKYVELRCDPISGHTALYWYRQSLGQGPEFLIYFQGTGAADDSGLPNDRFFAVRPEGSVSTLKIQRTERGDSAVYLCASSLTASSGNEQFFGPGTRLTVL.

V usage is TRBV6-1 and J usage is TRBJ2-7; 11 bases are shared with TRBD1. The CDR3 has 13 amino acids. V was clipped by 10 bases and J by 4 bases; unmatched bases: 6. Germline CDR1 MNHNS, CDR2 SASEGT. The chain's CDR3 is CATSRDRGYEQYF. CDR3 DNA sequence: TGTGCCACCTCTCGGGACAGGGGGTACGAGCAGTACTTC.

The chain couples TRBV14 to TRBJ2-2; 10 bases are shared with TRBD2. The CDR3 spans 17 residues. Germline lookup yields CDR1 SGHDN and CDR2 FVKESK. The V and J ends lost 3 bases and 7 bases, in that order; junction bases with no gene match: 11. CDR3 sequence: CASSQSSLAGVGGELFF. As DNA, the CDR3 is TGTGCCAGCAGCCAGAGTAGCCTAGCGGGAGTGGGCGGGGAGCTGTTTTTT.

V is TRBV6-5 and J is TRBJ2-1, with 13 nucleotides matching TRBD2. J was trimmed by 4 bases and V by 6 bases; bases with no gene match: 3. The V gene's germline CDR1 is MNHEY and CDR2 SVGAGI. This CDR3 is 15 amino acids long. DNA of the CDR3: TGTGCCAGCAGGCAGGGACTAGCGGGGTACAATGAGCAGTTCTTC. Amino acids: CASRQGLAGYNEQFF.

V is TRBV28 and J is TRBJ1-5, with D possibly being TRBD1 (6 bases). Germline CDR1 MDHEN, CDR2 SYDVKM. The V gene lost 3 bases and the J gene lost 4 bases, with 16 bases spanning the gap. This CDR3 is built from 16 residues. The CDR3 DNA is TGTGCCAGCAGTTTTCTGACAGGATACTCTAATCAGCCCCAGCATTTT. Amino acid sequence: CASSFLTGYSNQPQHF.

The rearrangement uses TRBV4-1 and TRBJ1-3, with a weak D call TRBD1 (6 bases). With 0 bases removed from V and 0 bases from J, the gap between germline ends came to 9 bases. CDR1 is MGHRA, CDR2 YSYEKL, per germline. The CDR3 loop spans 16 amino acids. Here the CDR3 reads CASSQETGLSGNTIYF. CDR3 DNA sequence: TGCGCCAGCAGCCAAGAGACAGGCCTCTCTGGAAACACCATATATTTT.

The chain is built from TRBV11-3 and TRBJ2-7; 7 bases are a match to TRBD2. Per germline, CDR1 SGHNT and CDR2 YENEEA. This CDR3 spans 15 amino acids. V shed 5 bases and J 6 bases; nucleotides not matched to a gene: 13. CDR3 coding DNA: TGTGCCAGCAGCCGTCCCCCGGCGGGAGCCGTCGAGCAGTACTTC. As protein: CASSRPPAGAVEQYF.

The CDR3 here is CATSRDRARGETQYF. In DNA, the CDR3 is TGTGCCACCAGCAGAGATCGGGCTAGAGGGGAGACCCAGTACTTC. This rearrangement joins TRBV15 to TRBJ2-5; D may be TRBD2 (5 bases). With 0 bases removed from V and 5 bases from J, the gap between germline ends came to 13 bases. CDR1 and CDR2 from the germline V gene are LNHNV and YYDKDF (reference sequence). The CDR3 length is 15 residues.

To note about this clone: Other DNA sequences in this sample translate to the same CDR3. This chain connects TRBV5-1 to TRBJ2-5, with 8 bases fitting TRBD1. The CDR3 runs 14 residues. V shed 1 base and J 2 bases; nucleotides not matched to a gene: 1. Germline V gene sequence: CDR1 SGHRS, CDR2 YFSETQ. The CDR3, as DNA: TGCGCCAGCAGCTTGACAGGGGGTCAAGAGACCCAGTACTTC. Amino acids: CASSLTGGQETQYF.

V gene TRBV10-3 combines with J gene TRBJ2-7, with 7 nucleotides matching TRBD1. V trimming: 5 bases; J trimming: 6 bases; junction bases outside the gene matches: 1. The germline V gene has CDR1 ENHRY and CDR2 SYGVKD. The CDR3 sequence is 11 residues long. Written as DNA, the CDR3 is TGTGCCATCAGTACAGGGGTCGAGCAGTACTTC. Translation: CAISTGVEQYF.

V and J are TRBV6-1 and TRBJ2-5; 12 bases are shared with TRBD2. The CDR3 runs 15 residues. J was trimmed by 5 bases and V by 4 bases; bases with no gene match: 5. Germline CDR1 is MNHNS and CDR2 is SASEGT. The CDR3 coding sequence is TGTGCCAGCAGTGCCCCTAGCGGGAGGGGGGAGACCCAGTACTTC. Residues: CASSAPSGRGETQYF.

The V call is TRBV27, the J call TRBJ2-5, with 8 bases identical to TRBD2. The CDR3 extends over 16 amino acids. Germline loops: CDR1 MNHEY, CDR2 SMNVEV (reference sequence). Trimming at V came to 5 bases and at J to 4 bases, leaving 12 bases not matched to a gene. CDR3 bases: TGTGCCAGCAGTATAATAGCGGGAATACCAGGAGAGACCCAGTACTTC. Protein: CASSIIAGIPGETQYF.

The chain links TRBV4-2 to TRBJ2-1; a weak D match, TRBD2 (6 bases). V dropped 0 bases and J dropped 1 base, with 16 bases sitting between them. Germline CDR1 is LGHNA and CDR2 is YNFKEQ. The CDR3 has 18 residues. The CDR3, as DNA: TGTGCCAGCAGCCAAGATGGAGGGGTCCCGGCTTCCTACAATGAGCAGTTCTTC. Residues: CASSQDGGVPASYNEQFF.

The chain has TRBV5-1 and TRBJ2-5, with 12 bases lining up with TRBD2. The CDR3 spans 15 residues. The J segment lost 5 bases and the V segment lost 1 base, leaving 3 bases of the junction unmatched. Germline V gene lookup returns CDR1 SGHRS and CDR2 YFSETQ. This chain's CDR3 is CASSLLAGGYETQYF. DNA of the CDR3: TGCGCCAGCAGCTTGCTAGCGGGAGGGTACGAGACCCAGTACTTC.

The chain's CDR3 is CAWSVGQDQPQHF. The CDR3 DNA reads as TGTGCCTGGAGTGTGGGGCAGGATCAGCCCCAGCATTTT. The chain is built from TRBV30 and TRBJ1-5; TRBD1 is a possible D gene (5 bases). Germline V lookup: CDR1 GTSNPN, CDR2 SVGIG (reference sequence). The CDR3 runs 13 residues. Trimming shortened V by 0 bases and J by 5 bases, and 8 bases separated the two germline ends.